The source of this T cell receptor beta chain is a study of early T cells in non-severe SARS-CoV-2 infection. Findings and limits, study-wide: The matching step, a VDJdb search, favored anti-spike CD8 responses and missed private and CD4 specificities.

As for this clonotype: The target antigen is unknown.

Attached unique molecular identifiers marked individual cDNA molecules. MiXCR, applied by TCRdb to the 5' RACE reads, yields one record per CDR3 protein. The sample shows fewer than 110,000 distinct CDR3 sequences, roughly 10% of them seen only once. The sample taken for sequencing was whole blood. The clonotype comes from an adult who was a healthcare worker with PCR-confirmed SARS-CoV-2 infection or an uninfected control (not recorded which).

The CDR3 loop reads CASSWGSDTQYF. The CDR3, as DNA: TGTGCCAGCAGTTGGGGTTCAGATACGCAGTATTTT. The chain joins TRBV28 to TRBJ2-3; D remains unclear. V was cut by 4 bases and J by 4 bases, with 6 bases left in between. CDR1 MDHEN and CDR2 SYDVKM come from the germline V gene. The CDR3 sequence is 12 residues long. Drawing the rest from reference TRBV28 and TRBJ2-3, the complete variable domain is DVKVTQSSRYLVKRTGEKVFLECVQDMDHENMFWYRQDPGLGLRLIYFSYDVKMKEKGDIPEGYSVSREKKERFSLILESASTNQTSMYLCASSWGSDTQYFGPGTRLTVL.